A single count supports the clone carrying this TCR beta chain. These data originate in a study of blood T cell repertoires in COVID-19. In the study overall: Donors in the United States, Italy and Spain gave samples during acute or convalescent COVID-19. PBMCs, B-cell-depleted T cells, or T cells were the source of the cDNA or gDNA that made up the material.

This CDR3 has 14 residues. The germline gives CDR1 SGHAT, CDR2 FQDESV (reference sequence). V was pared by 4 bases and J by 9 bases, with 6 bases of the junction left unmatched. How the authors handled the data: Using reference gene primer amplification, nucleated cell counts were estimated. Profiled with immunoSEQ multiplex PCR; TCRdb holds only in-frame clones, not every one. V, J and clone size are taken as reported in that table, and D and trimming were inferred from the DNA itself. The table includes 150,000 to 200,000 clones, about 76% detected once. Patients at the Seattle site were enrolled during active infection and followed longitudinally.

This chain uses TRBV11-1 with TRBJ2-1; 10 bases are shared with TRBD1. The specimen was peripheral blood. This receptor was identified in a woman in her thirties or forties with COVID-19, enrolled during active disease. The CDR3 DNA reads TGTGCCAGCAGCTCCGGACAGGGGGGAGGTGAGCAGTTCTTC. This encodes CASSSGQGGGEQFF.